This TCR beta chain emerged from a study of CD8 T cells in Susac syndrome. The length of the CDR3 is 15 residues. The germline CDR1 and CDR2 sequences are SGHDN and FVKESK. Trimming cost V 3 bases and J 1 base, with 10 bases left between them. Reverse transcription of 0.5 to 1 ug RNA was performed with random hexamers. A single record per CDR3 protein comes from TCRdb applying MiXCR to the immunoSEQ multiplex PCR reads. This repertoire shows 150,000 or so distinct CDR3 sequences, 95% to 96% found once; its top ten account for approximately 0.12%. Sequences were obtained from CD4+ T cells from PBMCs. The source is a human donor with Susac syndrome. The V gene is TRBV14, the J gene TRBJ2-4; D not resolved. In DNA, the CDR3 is TGTGCCAGCAGCCACGCGACTCGGGCCAAAAACATTCAGTACTTC. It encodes CASSHATRAKNIQYF.